These 4 T cell receptor beta chains were sequenced from one sample in a study of brain T cells in children with intractable seizures. The method was immunoSEQ multiplex PCR; TCRdb's version includes in-frame clones alone and lacks a portion of them. The table records under 150,000 clones, around 94% of them present only once. This specimen was peripheral blood, taken at surgery. The receptors derive from a boy in the first two years of life with hemimegalencephaly and intractable seizures.

V and J are TRBV6-2 or TRBV6-3 and TRBJ2-1, with D possibly matching TRBD2 (7 bases). The CDR3 extends over 14 amino acids. Germline CDR1 MNHEY, CDR2 SVGEGT. Trimming took off 0 bases at V and 14 bases at J, with 17 bases between the two ends. The chain's CDR3 is CASSYSSRGRDKFF. As DNA, the CDR3 is TGTGCCAGCAGTTACTCGAGTCGAGGGAGGGACAAGTTCTTC.

V gene TRBV3-1 (or the pseudogene TRBV3-2) combines with J gene TRBJ2-1; TRBD2 is a possible D gene (5 bases). Germline V gives CDR1 LGHDT, CDR2 YNNKEL (reference sequence). The CDR3 spans 15 residues. V was shortened by 7 bases and J by 7 bases, with 20 bases between the two germline ends. CDR3 DNA sequence: TGTGCCAGCATCAACCGGGAACTCGCTTTTAATGAGCAGTTCTTC. It is translated as CASINRELAFNEQFF.

J is TRBJ2-1 and V is TRBV6-2 or TRBV6-3, with 8 bases aligning to TRBD2. J lost 0 bases, V lost 6 bases, and 4 bases had no gene match. The CDR3 is 15 residues long. Germline V gives CDR1 MNHEY, CDR2 SVGEGT. CDR3 sequence reads: CASSLTSGSYNEQFF. The CDR3 region has the DNA TGTGCCAGCAGCCTAACTAGCGGCTCCTACAATGAGCAGTTCTTC.

This clone occurred once. The chain employs TRBV10-2 and TRBJ1-2, with no clear D. V dropped 2 bases and J dropped 5 bases, with 12 bases sitting between them. The CDR3 has 14 residues. From germline, CDR1 is WSHSY and CDR2 SAAADI. CDR3 in DNA: TGCGCCAGCAGTGAGCTCTGGGAAGGATATGGCTACACCTTC. Translated: CASSELWEGYGYTF.